Shown below are 11 T cell receptor beta chains from a single sample sequenced in a study of T cells in Graves' hyperthyroidism and ophthalmopathy. RNA transcripts were the template for amplifying TCR beta CDR3 regions. TCR CDR3 underwent first-round RT-PCR with the HTBI primer set. Via MiXCR, TCRdb re-called the multiplex PCR reads, giving one row per CDR3 protein. The table shows hundreds of thousands of distinct CDR3 sequences, with 11% to 15% occurring only once. The specimen sequenced was blood. These receptor sequences come from a man over 45 with Graves' ophthalmopathy.

In this sample, this clonotype turned up many times. The gene calls are TRBV20-1 and TRBJ2-3; 7 positions match TRBD1. Germline-derived CDR1 and CDR2 are DFQATT and SNEGSKA (reference sequence). Losses at the gene ends were 2 bases for V and 0 bases for J; bases not matched to a gene: 5. The CDR3 has 15 amino acids. The CDR3 coding sequence is TGCAGTGCTAGAAAGACAGGGTCTAGCACAGATACGCAGTATTTT. Translated, it gives CSARKTGSSTDTQYF.

The chain employs TRBV7-3 and TRBJ1-1; D is ambiguous. This CDR3 spans 14 amino acids. The germline V gene has CDR1 SGHTA and CDR2 FQGTGA. Trimming shortened V by 2 bases and J by 1 base, and 8 bases separated the two germline ends. This chain's CDR3 is CASSLSPGNTEAFF. CDR3 coding DNA: TGTGCCAGCAGCTTATCGCCAGGGAACACTGAAGCTTTCTTT. Supplemented by reference TRBV7-3 and TRBJ1-1, the full variable domain reads GAGVSQTPSNKVTEKGKYVELRCDPISGHTALYWYRQSLGQGPEFLIYFQGTGAADDSGLPNDRFFAVRPEGSVSTLKIQRTERGDSAVYLCASSLSPGNTEAFFGQGTRLTVV.

This clonotype has a count of ten or more. CDR3 sequence: CAWNTGGWTDTQYF. DNA of the CDR3: TGTGCCTGGAATACGGGAGGGTGGACAGATACGCAGTATTTT. The rearrangement joins TRBV30 to TRBJ2-3; 8 nucleotides line up with TRBD2. From germline, CDR1 is GTSNPN and CDR2 SVGIG (reference sequence). The length of the CDR3 is 14 residues. V trimming: 4 bases; J trimming: 3 bases; junction bases outside the gene matches: 6.

This clonotype was detected ten times or more. V is TRBV11-2 and J is TRBJ2-1; the D is unclear. The CDR3 is made up of 15 amino acids. Looked up from germline, CDR1 is SGHAT and CDR2 is FQNNGV. V shed 4 bases and J shed 0 bases, with 10 bases lying between them. CDR3 sequence: CASSSGSSSYNEQFF. The CDR3 nucleotides read TGTGCCAGCAGCTCAGGTAGTAGCTCCTACAATGAGCAGTTCTTC.

This clonotype was recorded at least ten times. J is TRBJ2-5 and V is TRBV7-9, with a possible D match to TRBD1 (7 bases). Between the trimmed V and J ends, which lost 3 bases and 5 bases, there was a span of 22 bases. Germline CDR1 is SEHNR and CDR2 is FQNEAQ (reference sequence). This CDR3 has 17 residues. CDR3 amino acids: CASSFSPQGGPGETQYF. DNA of the CDR3: TGTGCCAGCAGCTTTTCGCCGCAGGGGGGCCCCGGGGAGACCCAGTACTTC.

The rearrangement links TRBV19 to TRBJ1-5, with D unresolved. With 5 bases removed from V and 0 bases from J, the gap between germline ends came to 8 bases. CDR1 is LNHDA, CDR2 SQIVND, per germline (reference sequence). This CDR3 is built from 14 residues. This CDR3 reads CASSGVYSNQPQHF. CDR3 coding DNA: TGTGCCAGTAGTGGGGTTTATAGCAATCAGCCCCAGCATTTT.

This chain joins TRBV20-1 and TRBJ1-6; maybe TRBD1 (6 bases). The V and J ends lost 6 bases and 5 bases respectively, with 17 bases between them. Germline CDR1 reads DFQATT; CDR2 reads SNEGSKA (reference sequence). The CDR3 is 15 residues long. The CDR3 bases are TGCAGTGCCACCCTTGGCAGGGGAAATAATTCACCCCTCCACTTT. Protein sequence: CSATLGRGNNSPLHF.

The chain carries TRBV3-1 and TRBJ2-1; 7 positions match TRBD2. Germline CDR1 is LGHDT and CDR2 is YNNKEL (reference sequence). After removal of 1 base from V and 10 bases from J, the junction contained 7 bases not matched to a gene. This CDR3 region has 14 residues. This CDR3 is CASSQAPLAAEQFF. CDR3 bases: TGTGCCAGCAGCCAAGCCCCCCTAGCGGCAGAGCAGTTCTTC.

This clonotype has a count of ten or more. This chain links TRBV20-1 with TRBJ1-5; the D is unclear. Germline assignment: CDR1 DFQATT and CDR2 SNEGSKA (reference sequence). Trimming took off 5 bases at V and 0 bases at J, with 8 bases between the two ends. The CDR3 runs 13 residues. The DNA for the CDR3 is TGCAGTGCTTGGGAGTATAGCAATCAGCCCCAGCATTTT. Its protein is CSAWEYSNQPQHF.

This clonotype appeared many times. The chain is built from TRBV28 and TRBJ1-1; tentative D call: TRBD1 (6 bases). This CDR3 is 16 amino acids long. The V gene's germline CDR1 is MDHEN and CDR2 SYDVKM. V lost 2 bases, J lost 0 bases, and 13 bases lay in between. CDR3: CASSLRQGHMNTEAFF. In DNA form, the CDR3 reads TGTGCCAGCAGTTTAAGGCAGGGGCACATGAACACTGAAGCTTTCTTT. Together with reference TRBV28 and TRBJ1-1, the CDR3 gives the full variable domain: DVKVTQSSRYLVKRTGEKVFLECVQDMDHENMFWYRQDPGLGLRLIYFSYDVKMKEKGDIPEGYSVSREKKERFSLILESASTNQTSMYLCASSLRQGHMNTEAFFGQGTRLTVV.

In its sample, this clonotype was seen many times. The chain joins TRBV11-3 to TRBJ2-1; 7 bases are a match to TRBD2. The CDR3 runs 13 residues. Germline V gene lookup returns CDR1 SGHNT and CDR2 YENEEA. J was trimmed by 2 bases and V by 8 bases; bases with no gene match: 3. CDR3 in amino acids: CASSSGTYNEQFF. The CDR3, as DNA: TGTGCCAGCTCTAGCGGTACCTACAATGAGCAGTTCTTC.